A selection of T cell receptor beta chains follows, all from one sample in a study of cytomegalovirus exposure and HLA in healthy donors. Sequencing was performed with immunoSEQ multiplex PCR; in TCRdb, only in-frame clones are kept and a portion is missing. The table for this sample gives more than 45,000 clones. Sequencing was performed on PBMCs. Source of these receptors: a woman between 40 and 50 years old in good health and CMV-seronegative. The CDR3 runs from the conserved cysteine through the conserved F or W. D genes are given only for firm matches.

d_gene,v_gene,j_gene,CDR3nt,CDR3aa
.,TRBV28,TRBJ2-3,TGTGCCAGCAGTACAAATACAGGGTTAGATACGCAGTATTTT,CASSTNTGLDTQYF
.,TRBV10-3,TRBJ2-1,TGTGCCATCAGTGAGTCGACGGGTAATGAGCAGTTCTTC,CAISESTGNEQFF
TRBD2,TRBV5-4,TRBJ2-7,TGTGCCAGCAGGGGACTAGCGGGAGGCCTTGAAGATTTC,CASRGLAGGLEDF
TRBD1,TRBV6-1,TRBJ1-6,TGTGCCAGCAGAAGCGGGACAGGGGGTTCACCCCTCCACTTT,CASRSGTGGSPLHF
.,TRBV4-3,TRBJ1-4,TGCGCCAGCAGCCAAGCGTACAGGGATGAAAAACTGTTTTTT,CASSQAYRDEKLFF
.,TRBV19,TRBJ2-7,TGTGCCAGTGCGGACTCCTCGAGCTCCTACGAGCAGTACTTC,CASADSSSSYEQYF
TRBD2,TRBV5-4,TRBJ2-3,TGTGCCAGCAGCTTGTGGCTGGGAGGGAGCACAGATACGCAGTATTTT,CASSLWLGGSTDTQYF
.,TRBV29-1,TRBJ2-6,TGCAGGGGTGACGGAGCAAGCTCTGGGGCCAACGTCCTGACTTTC,CRGDGASSGANVLTF
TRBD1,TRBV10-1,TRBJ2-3,TGCGCCAGCAGTGAGTGTAACAGGGGGGACACAGATACGCAGTATTTT,CASSECNRGDTDTQYF
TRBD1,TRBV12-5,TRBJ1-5,TGTGCTAGTGGTTTGCTATGGACAGGGGGAAATCAGCCCCAGCATTTT,CASGLLWTGGNQPQHF
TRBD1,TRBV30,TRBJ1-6,TGTGCCTGGAGTCCGGGACAGGGGAGTTCACCCCTCCACTTT,CAWSPGQGSSPLHF
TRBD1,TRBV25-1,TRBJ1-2,TGTGCCAGCAGTAGACAGGGTGGCTACACCTTC,CASSRQGGYTF
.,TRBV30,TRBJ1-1,TGTGCCTGGAGTAGTCAGGGGTTCCGGGCTTTCTTT,CAWSSQGFRAFF
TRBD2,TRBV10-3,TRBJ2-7,TGTGCCATCAGTGAAGTGGGAGGGCCGTACGAGCAGTACTTC,CAISEVGGPYEQYF
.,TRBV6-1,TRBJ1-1,TGTGCCAGCAGTGAAGACGGTGGGGAGGACACTGAAGCTTTCTTT,CASSEDGGEDTEAFF
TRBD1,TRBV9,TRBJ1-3,TGTGCCAGCAGCGTTTCCCCAGGGGGCTTAGGAAACACCATATATTTT,CASSVSPGGLGNTIYF
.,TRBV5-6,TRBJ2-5,TGTGCCAGCAGCCCTTCGGAGGGGGAGACCCAGTACTTC,CASSPSEGETQYF
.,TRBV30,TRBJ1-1,TGTGCCTGCCACAGGCAGAACACTGAAGCTTTCTTT,CACHRQNTEAFF
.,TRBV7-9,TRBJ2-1,TGTGCCAGCAGCCCCCCCGGGAGCTCCTACAATGAGCAGTTCTTC,CASSPPGSSYNEQFF
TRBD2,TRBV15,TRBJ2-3,TGTGCCACCAGCAGAGATCTACTAGCGGGTCGATCGGGCACAGATACGCAGTATTTT,CATSRDLLAGRSGTDTQYF
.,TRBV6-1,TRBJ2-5,TGTGCCAGCAGTGAAGTATCCGATAGTAAGCAGTACTTC,CASSEVSDSKQYF
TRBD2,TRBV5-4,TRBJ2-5,TGTGCCAGCAGCTTGGATCTAGCGGAACGGGAGACCCAGTACTTC,CASSLDLAERETQYF
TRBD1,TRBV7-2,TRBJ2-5,TGTGCCAGCAGCTTAAGAGGACAGGGGGGGGAGACCCAGTACTTC,CASSLRGQGGETQYF
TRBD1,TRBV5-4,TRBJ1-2,TGTGCCAGCAGCGGCCCTGGCGGCAGGGGGCTTGGCTACACCTTC,CASSGPGGRGLGYTF
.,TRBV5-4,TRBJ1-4,TGTGCCAGCAGCTCCGAGACAGGCGGCAAACTGTTTTTT,CASSSETGGKLFF
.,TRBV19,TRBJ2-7,TGTGCCAGTAGTATGGGTACAGGCGCTTACGAGCAGTACTTC,CASSMGTGAYEQYF
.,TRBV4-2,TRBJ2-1,TGTGCCAGCAGCCAAGTCCAACAGAACAATGAGCAGTTCTTC,CASSQVQQNNEQFF
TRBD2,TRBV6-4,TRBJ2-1,TGTGCCAGCAGTGACTCTAGCGGGGGGGCCAATGAGCAGTTCTTC,CASSDSSGGANEQFF
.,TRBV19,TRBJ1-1,TGTGCCAGTAGTATTGGGGCAGCCAGAACGAACACTGAAGCTTTCTTT,CASSIGAARTNTEAFF